The 7 T cell receptor beta chains below come from one sample, sequenced in a study of cytomegalovirus exposure and HLA in healthy donors. Both 60 Vbeta primers and 13 Jbeta primers went into the PCR. This table comes from immunoSEQ multiplex PCR, and its TCRdb copy is limited to in-frame clones, with some not included. The sample has about 150,000 clones, roughly 9.4% seen once. Sample: PBMCs. Source of these receptors: a male donor in good health and CMV-seronegative.

The chain has TRBV5-1 and TRBJ1-1; the match to TRBD1 covers 7 bases. This CDR3 region has 14 residues. With V trimmed by 0 bases and J by 3 bases, 2 bases remained unmatched. Germline V gives CDR1 SGHRS, CDR2 YFSETQ. The CDR3 DNA sequence: TGCGCCAGCAGCTTGGGGGACAGTTACACTGAAGCTTTCTTT. Translating it yields CASSLGDSYTEAFF.

V and J are TRBV7-6 and TRBJ2-1; TRBD2 agrees at 7 bases. CDR1 and CDR2 from the germline V gene are SGHVS and FNYEAQ. The length of the CDR3 is 17 residues. Trimming removed 1 base from V and 7 bases from J; junction bases left unmatched: 13. Here the CDR3 DNA reads TGTGCCAGCAGCTTAGATCTCCCGGGAGGTAAAGGGAATGAGCAGTTCTTC. Encoded protein: CASSLDLPGGKGNEQFF. The whole variable domain, remainder taken from reference TRBV7-6 and TRBJ2-1, is GAGVSQSPRYKVTKRGQDVALRCDPISGHVSLYWYRQALGQGPEFLTYFNYEAQQDKSGLPNDRFSAERPEGSISTLTIQRTEQRDSAMYRCASSLDLPGGKGNEQFFGPGTRLTVL.

J is TRBJ2-3 and V is TRBV5-4; 7 bases are a match to TRBD2. The CDR3 loop spans 15 amino acids. With V trimmed by 5 bases and J by 1 base, 7 bases remained unmatched. Germline loops: CDR1 SGHNT, CDR2 YYREEE (reference sequence). The CDR3 region has the DNA TGTGCCAGCAGACAAAGCGGGGAGGGCACAGATACGCAGTATTTT. It is translated as CASRQSGEGTDTQYF.

J is TRBJ2-7 and V is TRBV7-6, with 14 nucleotides matching TRBD2. Germline V lookup: CDR1 SGHVS, CDR2 FNYEAQ. The V segment lost 3 bases and the J segment 4 bases; nucleotides outside the gene matches: 8. This CDR3 is 17 amino acids long. The CDR3 loop is CASSFGTSGSGGYEQYF. The CDR3 DNA sequence: TGTGCCAGCAGCTTCGGGACTAGCGGGAGCGGGGGATACGAGCAGTACTTC.

This rearrangement joins TRBV11-3 to TRBJ1-1; 7 nucleotides line up with TRBD1. The V gene's germline CDR1 is SGHNT and CDR2 YENEEA. The CDR3 contains 13 residues. The ends lost 0 bases at V and 12 bases at J; junction bases unmatched: 7. CDR3 amino acids: CASSLDQGGETFF. The CDR3 region has the DNA TGTGCCAGCAGCTTAGACCAGGGGGGCGAAACTTTCTTT.

V and J are TRBV28 and TRBJ1-2, with D hard to call. V was pared by 6 bases and J by 8 bases, with 10 bases between. There are 11 residues in the CDR3. Germline V gene data show CDR1 as MDHEN and CDR2 as SYDVKM. CDR3 coding DNA: TGTGCCAGCAGCACCTTGCGAGGCTACACCTTC. Protein sequence: CASSTLRGYTF.

This clone was picked up a small number of times. This chain links TRBV5-4 with TRBJ2-7; 15 bases are a match to TRBD2. The length of the CDR3 is 17 residues. The ends lost 2 bases at V and 2 bases at J; junction bases unmatched: 5. The V gene's germline CDR1 is SGHNT and CDR2 YYREEE (reference sequence). CDR3 bases: TGTGCCAGCAGCTTCACCGGGACTAGCGGGGGGCCCTACGAGCAGTACTTC. Protein: CASSFTGTSGGPYEQYF.